The TCR beta chain described here comes from a study of blood T cells in healthy people across ages. Primers used in a second PCR of about 6 to 11 cycles were a sample-barcoded 5' primer and a J-beta primer mix. MiXCR, applied by TCRdb to the 5' RACE reads, yields one record per CDR3 protein. The data show hundreds of thousands of distinct CDR3 sequences, with about 56% seen just once and 20% to 30% held by the top ten. The study's findings and limits: One million T cells yielded diversity estimates that were considered underestimates.

The CDR3 sequence is 18 residues long. V shed 2 bases, J shed 2 bases, and the junction held 13 bases outside the gene matches. CDR1 is MGHRA, CDR2 YSYEKL, per germline. About this clonotype: Its specificity is unknown.

The chain employs TRBV4-1 and TRBJ2-3, with 7 bases that match TRBD1. This receptor was taken from a man aged 35 to 55 in good health. Sequenced input: blood. The CDR3 nucleotides read TGCGCCAGCAGCCAAACACGTGGACAGGCCGCCCCCACAGATACGCAGTATTTT. Translating gives CASSQTRGQAAPTDTQYF.